What follows are 27 T cell receptor beta chains derived from one specimen sequenced in a study of shared clonotypes between healthy human individuals. TCRdb's copy holds only in-frame clones and misses some; the assay was immunoSEQ multiplex PCR. The data show about 2 million clones, 85% to 95% seen once. Material: naive CD4+ T cells sorted from blood. As to subset: CD45RA+ positively selected. The receptor set was obtained from a man between 18 and 35 years old in good health.

The V call is TRBV19, the J call TRBJ2-4; either TRBD1 or TRBD2 may fit D (5 bases each). V was shortened by 3 bases and J by 1 base, with 10 bases between the two germline ends. Germline CDR1 is LNHDA and CDR2 is SQIVND (reference sequence). The CDR3 spans 15 residues. CDR3 loop: CASSILGEAKNIQYF. Here the CDR3 DNA reads TGTGCCAGTAGTATTTTGGGGGAGGCCAAAAACATTCAGTACTTC.

V is TRBV7-9 and J is TRBJ2-4, with D hard to call. The length of the CDR3 is 14 residues. The V gene lost 1 base and the J gene lost 4 bases, with 8 bases spanning the gap. CDR1 and CDR2 from the germline V gene are SEHNR and FQNEAQ (reference sequence). In DNA form, the CDR3 reads TGTGCCAGCAGCTTAGGGGCGGAGAAAAACATTCAGTACTTC. Translated: CASSLGAEKNIQYF.

The chain links TRBV6-1 to TRBJ2-1; TRBD1 matches 7 bases. V gave up 0 bases and J gave up 5 bases; unmatched junction bases: 4. CDR3 length: 15 residues. Germline CDR1 reads MNHNS; CDR2 reads SASEGT. CDR3 protein: CASSEAKTGNNEQFF. The CDR3 bases are TGTGCCAGCAGTGAAGCCAAGACAGGGAACAATGAGCAGTTCTTC.

With respect to this clone: Other DNA sequences in the same sample also yield this CDR3. V usage is TRBV5-1 and J usage is TRBJ2-3, with D possibly being TRBD2 (7 bases). This CDR3 spans 14 amino acids. The germline V gene has CDR1 SGHRS and CDR2 YFSETQ. The V and J ends lost 0 bases and 4 bases respectively, with 9 bases between them. The CDR3 DNA follows: TGCGCCAGCAGCTTGGTAGGGGGGGCAGATACGCAGTATTTT. This encodes CASSLVGGADTQYF.

This chain connects TRBV18 to TRBJ2-7, with unresolved D. CDR1 KGHSH and CDR2 LQKENI come from the germline V gene. Trimming took off 0 bases at V and 2 bases at J, with 5 bases between the two ends. This CDR3 contains 13 residues. CDR3 sequence (DNA): TGTGCCAGCTCACCACCGTGGGCCTACGAGCAGTACTTC. This encodes CASSPPWAYEQYF.

This rearrangement joins TRBV5-1 to TRBJ2-7; the D is unclear. CDR1 is SGHRS, CDR2 YFSETQ, per germline. Trimming took 3 bases from V and 5 from J, leaving 18 bases between them. This CDR3 comprises 15 residues. The DNA for the CDR3 is TGCGCCAGCAGCTCGCTGGACCCCTTATACAACGAGCAGTACTTC. Encoded protein: CASSSLDPLYNEQYF.

This rearrangement joins TRBV6-6 to TRBJ2-5; no clear D. The CDR3 has 15 residues. The V gene's germline CDR1 is MNHNY and CDR2 SVGAGI (reference sequence). Trimming removed 6 bases from V and 5 bases from J, with 19 bases in between. The CDR3, as DNA: TGTGCCAGCAGAACCGACCGCCCAACGACGGAGACCCAGTACTTC. Translating gives CASRTDRPTTETQYF.

V gene TRBV11-3 combines with J gene TRBJ2-5; either TRBD1 or TRBD2 may supply D (5 bases each). Looked up from germline, CDR1 is SGHNT and CDR2 is YENEEA. Trimming took off 3 bases at V and 5 bases at J, with 16 bases between the two ends. The CDR3 runs 15 residues. CDR3 residues: CASSFTGAGMETQYF. CDR3 in DNA: TGTGCCAGCAGCTTTACCGGGGCAGGAATGGAGACCCAGTACTTC.

This chain uses TRBV18 with TRBJ2-7, with 14 bases matching TRBD2. There are 15 residues in the CDR3. Germline V gene data show CDR1 as KGHSH and CDR2 as LQKENI. The J segment lost 4 bases and the V segment lost 6 bases, leaving 5 bases of the junction unmatched. In DNA form, the CDR3 reads TGTGCCAGCTCCGCGACTAGCGGGAGGGAATACGAGCAGTACTTC. This gives the protein CASSATSGREYEQYF. The full variable domain, with the rest looked up from reference TRBV18 and TRBJ2-7, is NAGVMQNPRHLVRRRGQEARLRCSPMKGHSHVYWYRQLPEEGLKFMVYLQKENIIDESGMPKERFSAEFPKEGPSILRIQQVVRGDSAAYFCASSATSGREYEQYFGPGTRLTVT.

The CDR3 region is CASKTNTEAFF. In nucleotides, the CDR3 is TGTGCCAGCAAAACCAACACTGAAGCTTTCTTT. The chain employs TRBV6-6 and TRBJ1-1; no definite D call. CDR3 length: 11 amino acids. Germline loops: CDR1 MNHNY, CDR2 SVGAGI (reference sequence). The V end was cut by 7 bases, the J end by 2 bases, with 5 bases between.

In its sample, this clone was seen once. The chain is built from TRBV6-6 and TRBJ2-7, with TRBD1 matching 7 bases. The CDR3 covers 14 residues. V dropped 6 bases and J dropped 7; count of bases not matched to a gene: 12. Germline V gene sequence: CDR1 MNHNY, CDR2 SVGAGI (reference sequence). The CDR3 region is CASSGTELGYEQYF. In nucleotides, the CDR3 is TGTGCCAGCAGCGGGACAGAACTCGGGTATGAGCAGTACTTC.

This rearrangement joins TRBV27 to TRBJ1-4, with D hard to call. The CDR3 is 17 residues long. CDR1 is MNHEY and CDR2 is SMNVEV in the germline V gene (reference sequence). V lost 2 bases to trimming and J lost 4 bases, with 17 bases between them. As DNA, the CDR3 is TGTGCCAGCAGTTTAAAGGCGAGCGCGTGGGTTAATGAAAAACTGTTTTTT. It specifies CASSLKASAWVNEKLFF. Variable domain in full (rest from reference TRBV27 and TRBJ1-4): EAQVTQNPRYLITVTGKKLTVTCSQNMNHEYMSWYRQDPGLGLRQIYYSMNVEVTDKGDVPEGYKVSRKEKRNFPLILESPSPNQTSLYFCASSLKASAWVNEKLFFGSGTQLSVL.

This chain links TRBV7-6 with TRBJ2-7; no firm D call. The germline V gene encodes CDR1 SGHVS and CDR2 FNYEAQ. The CDR3 has 16 residues. Trimming took 0 bases from V and 2 from J, leaving 14 bases between them. The DNA of the CDR3 is TGTGCCAGCAGCTTAGCGGCGGCAGGCTTCACCTACGAGCAGTACTTC. It translates to CASSLAAAGFTYEQYF.

This clone was observed a single time. The V call is TRBV4-1, the J call TRBJ1-4, with TRBD1 as a possible D gene (6 bases). CDR1 is MGHRA, CDR2 YSYEKL, per germline. V was cut by 4 bases and J by 1 base, with 10 bases left in between. The CDR3 sequence is 15 residues long. Here the CDR3 reads CASSPLQGTNEKLFF. DNA for the CDR3: TGCGCCAGCAGCCCCCTACAGGGAACTAATGAAAAACTGTTTTTT.

CDR3 DNA sequence: TGTGCCAGCAGCTTGGCGGGGGACCCTTCCTACGAGCAGTACTTC. The encoded protein is CASSLAGDPSYEQYF. The rearrangement links TRBV5-4 to TRBJ2-7, with a weak D call TRBD2 (6 bases). Germline CDR1 is SGHNT and CDR2 is YYREEE (reference sequence). Trimming shortened V by 0 bases and J by 1 base, and 11 bases separated the two germline ends. The CDR3 contains 15 residues.

The J gene is TRBJ1-1, the V gene TRBV4-2; D is uncertain. Germline assignment: CDR1 LGHNA and CDR2 YNFKEQ. Trimming left V 0 bases short and J 1 base short, with 15 bases between. The CDR3 totals 17 residues. CDR3 protein: CASSQEWRVEGNTEAFF. The CDR3 DNA sequence: TGTGCCAGCAGCCAAGAATGGAGGGTTGAAGGGAACACTGAAGCTTTCTTT.

The V and J genes are TRBV5-1 and TRBJ2-1, with 7 bases identical to TRBD2. Germline V gene data show CDR1 as SGHRS and CDR2 as YFSETQ. V shed 3 bases and J 7 bases; nucleotides not matched to a gene: 13. The CDR3 totals 16 residues. The DNA of the CDR3 is TGCGCCAGCAGCTCCCAACCGGCGGGAGATTTGAATGAGCAGTTCTTC. This gives the protein CASSSQPAGDLNEQFF.

V gene TRBV7-2 combines with J gene TRBJ2-1, with 11 nucleotides matching TRBD2. V was pared by 4 bases and J by 2 bases, with 7 bases of the junction left unmatched. Germline V gene lookup returns CDR1 SGHTA and CDR2 FQGNSA. The CDR3 is 17 residues long. The CDR3 sequence: CASSSAGTSGTYNEQFF. CDR3 DNA sequence: TGTGCCAGCAGCTCAGCCGGGACTAGCGGAACCTACAATGAGCAGTTCTTC.

The chain uses TRBV11-2 and TRBJ1-6, with D uncertain. With 3 bases removed from V and 9 bases from J, the gap between germline ends came to 9 bases. CDR3 size: 13 residues. CDR1 SGHAT and CDR2 FQNNGV come from the germline V gene. The CDR3 spells CASSFGEASPLHF. The CDR3 DNA follows: TGTGCCAGCAGCTTCGGGGAAGCTTCACCCCTCCACTTT.

V is TRBV29-1 and J is TRBJ2-3; 8 bases map to TRBD1. CDR1 and CDR2 from the germline V gene are SQVTM and ANQGSEA. Trimming took 3 bases from V and 0 from J; bases not matched to a gene: 5. The CDR3 runs 15 residues. The CDR3 loop is CSVEGQVASTDTQYF. CDR3 sequence (DNA): TGCAGCGTTGAGGGACAGGTGGCTAGCACAGATACGCAGTATTTT.

The V and J genes are TRBV7-2 and TRBJ2-3; 7 bases line up with TRBD2. The CDR3 loop spans 16 amino acids. In germline, CDR1 is SGHTA, CDR2 FQGNSA. J lost 3 bases, V lost 1 base, and 7 bases had no gene match. In nucleotides, the CDR3 is TGTGCCAGCAGCTTAGGGCGAGCGGGAAGTACAGATACGCAGTATTTT. Protein sequence: CASSLGRAGSTDTQYF.

A remark on this clone: Other DNA variants within this sample encode the same CDR3. This sequence joins TRBV5-1 and TRBJ1-4, with 7 bases that match TRBD1. This CDR3 has 14 residues. With V trimmed by 3 bases and J by 3 bases, 2 bases remained unmatched. Germline CDR1 and CDR2: SGHRS and YFSETQ. The CDR3 DNA follows: TGCGCCAGCAGCTCACAGGGGCCTAATGAAAAACTGTTTTTT. It codes for CASSSQGPNEKLFF.

This chain links TRBV7-2 with TRBJ2-7; 8 nucleotides align to TRBD1. V was pared by 8 bases and J by 6 bases, with 6 bases of the junction left unmatched. Germline V gene sequence: CDR1 SGHTA, CDR2 FQGNSA. The CDR3 sequence is 12 residues long. The CDR3 loop is CASSTGEGEQYF. The CDR3 coding sequence is TGTGCCAGCTCGACAGGGGAAGGCGAGCAGTACTTC.

DNA of the CDR3: TGCGCCAGCAGCTTGGAGGGACTAGCGGACAATGAGCAGTTCTTC. Translated, it gives CASSLEGLADNEQFF. The chain couples TRBV5-1 to TRBJ2-1; 11 bases map to TRBD2. CDR3 length: 15 amino acids. Germline V gene data show CDR1 as SGHRS and CDR2 as YFSETQ. The ends lost 0 bases at V and 5 bases at J; junction bases unmatched: 1.

V gene TRBV6-5 combines with J gene TRBJ2-5; D perhaps matches TRBD2 (6 bases). Trimming removed 2 bases at V and 7 bases at J, with 20 bases between. This CDR3 has 16 amino acids. CDR1 is MNHEY and CDR2 is SVGAGI in the germline V gene. The CDR3 reads CASSYGDGPGGGTQYF. In DNA form, the CDR3 reads TGTGCCAGCAGTTACGGCGACGGGCCCGGGGGTGGGACCCAGTACTTC.

V and J are TRBV18 and TRBJ1-1; D is possibly TRBD1 (6 bases). This CDR3 comprises 16 residues. In germline, CDR1 is KGHSH, CDR2 LQKENI. Trimming removed 2 bases at V and 4 bases at J, with 17 bases between. The CDR3 nucleotides read TGTGCCAGCTCACCAGCCGGGGGCGCGGTGGGCACTGAAGCTTTCTTT. Its translation: CASSPAGGAVGTEAFF.

V and J are TRBV10-3 and TRBJ1-2; 11 positions agree with TRBD1. V trimming: 4 bases; J trimming: 1 base; junction bases outside the gene matches: 5. Germline V gene lookup returns CDR1 ENHRY and CDR2 SYGVKD. CDR3 length: 16 residues. In DNA form, the CDR3 reads TGTGCCATCAGTGCCGGGACAGGGGGGATTAACTATGGCTACACCTTC. Its protein is CAISAGTGGINYGYTF.